The 28 T cell receptor beta chains in this list originate from one sample, sequenced in a study of tumor-infiltrating lymphocytes in localized non-small cell lung cancer. The data were produced by immunoSEQ multiplex PCR, yet TCRdb's version contains in-frame clones alone and is incomplete. The table has around 2,800 clones, 65% seen once. Sequencing input: uninvolved lung tissue not adjacent to the tumor. All receptors come from a human donor with non-small cell lung cancer.

This chain uses TRBV5-4 with TRBJ2-6; no clear D gene. The CDR3 sequence is 15 residues long. Trimming cost V 0 bases and J 0 bases, with 4 bases left between them. Germline values: CDR1 SGHNT, CDR2 YYREEE (reference sequence). CDR3 nucleotide sequence: TGTGCCAGCAGCTTGGTGTCCTCTGGGGCCAACGTCCTGACTTTC. This gives the protein CASSLVSSGANVLTF.

This sequence joins TRBV20-1 and TRBJ2-1; no definite D call. The V and J ends lost 3 bases and 8 bases respectively, with 8 bases between them. From germline, CDR1 is DFQATT and CDR2 SNEGSKA (reference sequence). The CDR3 is 11 amino acids. CDR3 in DNA: TGCAGTGCTAGCCCCCACGATGAGCAGTTCTTC. It yields the protein CSASPHDEQFF.

By sample share, this clone is large. The V call is TRBV15, the J call TRBJ2-1; the D is unclear. V was cut by 3 bases and J by 6 bases, with 12 bases left in between. The germline V gene encodes CDR1 LNHNV and CDR2 YYDKDF (reference sequence). The CDR3 has 14 amino acids. The CDR3 sequence: CATSSVSRSNEQFF. The CDR3 DNA is TGTGCCACCAGCAGCGTCTCCAGGAGCAATGAGCAGTTCTTC. The full variable domain, in which reference TRBV15 and TRBJ2-1 provide the parts outside the CDR3, is DAMVIQNPRYQVTQFGKPVTLSCSQTLNHNVMYWYQQKSSQAPKLLFHYYDKDFNNEADTPDNFQSRRPNTSFCFLDIRSPGLGDTAMYLCATSSVSRSNEQFFGPGTRLTVL.

The chain uses TRBV27 and TRBJ1-1, with TRBD1 identical over 7 bases. Germline V CDR1 and CDR2: MNHEY, SMNVEV (reference sequence). The CDR3 is made up of 11 amino acids. The trim removed 11 bases at V and 3 bases at J, leaving 3 bases unmatched. Here the CDR3 DNA reads TGTGCCGTTACAGGGGACACTGAAGCTTTCTTT. Translating it yields CAVTGDTEAFF.

This rearrangement joins TRBV7-9 to TRBJ2-7; TRBD1 aligns across 7 bases. Germline CDR1 is SEHNR and CDR2 is FQNEAQ (reference sequence). The CDR3 consists of 16 residues. The J segment lost 1 base and the V segment lost 5 bases, leaving 11 bases of the junction unmatched. The CDR3 protein is CASSGEDRAKSYEQYF. CDR3 nucleotides: TGTGCCAGCAGCGGGGAAGACAGGGCAAAATCCTACGAGCAGTACTTC.

This clone occurred a few times. The rearrangement links TRBV29-1 to TRBJ2-7; 7 bases map to TRBD2. With V trimmed by 7 bases and J by 6 bases, 9 bases remained unmatched. This CDR3 spans 12 amino acids. Germline CDR1 SQVTM, CDR2 ANQGSEA. DNA of the CDR3: TGCAGCGCCGCCATGACTAGCTCCGAGCAGTACTTC. It specifies CSAAMTSSEQYF.

Within the sample, this clone is hyperexpanded. V and J are TRBV14 and TRBJ1-2; a weak D match, TRBD1 (6 bases). Per germline, CDR1 SGHDN and CDR2 FVKESK. V was trimmed by 1 base and J by 3 bases, leaving 12 bases between them. The CDR3 is made up of 15 amino acids. CDR3 in DNA: TGTGCCAGCAGCCAAGTTGACGGGGGCGACTATGGCTACACCTTC. This translates into CASSQVDGGDYGYTF.

This clone was seen a handful of times. The chain has TRBV5-6 and TRBJ2-7; the match to TRBD1 covers 10 bases. This CDR3 has 13 residues. V lost 4 bases to trimming and J lost 7 bases; unmatched junction nucleotides: 5. CDR1 is SGHDT, CDR2 YYEEEE, per germline. The CDR3 sequence is CASSMTGGAEQYF. The CDR3 DNA is TGTGCCAGCAGCATGACAGGGGGCGCAGAGCAGTACTTC.

The rearrangement joins TRBV11-2 to TRBJ2-1; 10 nucleotides agree with TRBD2. CDR1 and CDR2 from the germline V gene are SGHAT and FQNNGV. The CDR3 totals 15 residues. The V segment lost 1 base and the J segment 8 bases; nucleotides outside the gene matches: 5. The DNA of the CDR3 is TGTGCCAGCAGCTTAGCGGGACTAGCGCTGTATGAGCAGTTCTTC. This gives the protein CASSLAGLALYEQFF.

The V call is TRBV6-8, the J call TRBJ2-5, with D hard to call. The germline gives CDR1 MNHGY, CDR2 SAAAGT. There are 11 residues in the CDR3. Between the trimmed V and J ends, which lost 2 bases and 5 bases, there was a span of 3 bases. Here the CDR3 reads CASSYGETQYF. The CDR3 DNA reads as TGTGCCAGCAGTTACGGGGAGACCCAGTACTTC.

This clone has just one count. The V gene is TRBV7-9, the J gene TRBJ2-1, with 7 bases lining up with TRBD2. From germline, CDR1 is SEHNR and CDR2 FQNEAQ (reference sequence). This CDR3 spans 15 amino acids. J lost 6 bases, V lost 1 base, and 6 bases had no gene match. CDR3 nucleotides: TGTGCCAGCAGCTTAGACGGGAGGAGGGGCAATGAGCAGTTCTTC. This encodes CASSLDGRRGNEQFF.

J is TRBJ2-3 and V is TRBV6-5; maybe TRBD2 (6 bases). The CDR3 is 13 amino acids. Germline loops: CDR1 MNHEY, CDR2 SVGAGI. V was trimmed by 6 bases and J by 5 bases, leaving 12 bases between them. This CDR3 is CASSVPGGDTQYF. CDR3 coding DNA: TGTGCCAGCAGCGTCCCCGGGGGAGATACGCAGTATTTT.

This clone showed up just a few times. The genes are TRBV2 and TRBJ1-1; D gene ambiguous. V lost 6 bases, J lost 1 base, and 12 bases lay in between. The CDR3 is made up of 14 amino acids. The germline V gene encodes CDR1 SNHLY and CDR2 FYNNEI. Here the CDR3 reads CASRVPGENTEAFF. In nucleotides, the CDR3 is TGTGCCAGCAGGGTCCCCGGAGAGAACACTGAAGCTTTCTTT.

The chain couples TRBV28 to TRBJ2-5; 9 bases line up with TRBD2. Germline loops: CDR1 MDHEN, CDR2 SYDVKM. The J segment lost 1 base and the V segment lost 6 bases, leaving 12 bases of the junction unmatched. This CDR3 region has 17 residues. The CDR3 sequence: CASSSPVAGAPQETQYF. The CDR3 nucleotides are TGTGCCAGCAGCTCCCCGGTAGCGGGAGCCCCCCAAGAGACCCAGTACTTC.

The chain carries TRBV11-2 and TRBJ1-3; D gene uncertain. Germline V gene lookup returns CDR1 SGHAT and CDR2 FQNNGV. The CDR3 contains 17 residues. The V and J ends lost 3 bases and 1 base respectively, with 16 bases between them. CDR3 sequence reads: CASSLPRSGLSGNTIYF. The CDR3 nucleotides read TGTGCCAGCAGCTTGCCGCGGTCCGGTCTTTCTGGAAACACCATATATTTT.

This sequence joins TRBV6-1 and TRBJ1-2, with 7 bases aligning to TRBD1. Per germline, CDR1 MNHNS and CDR2 SASEGT. V was pared by 4 bases and J by 0 bases, with 5 bases of the junction left unmatched. CDR3 length: 15 amino acids. The CDR3 reads CASSAGTVSNYGYTF. The CDR3 nucleotides read TGTGCCAGCAGTGCCGGGACAGTTTCTAACTATGGCTACACCTTC.

The chain carries TRBV28 and TRBJ2-2, with TRBD1 matching over 7 bases. The CDR3 extends over 15 amino acids. V lost 2 bases to trimming and J lost 1 base; unmatched junction nucleotides: 1. Germline assignment: CDR1 MDHEN and CDR2 SYDVKM. The CDR3 region is CASSLNRGNTGELFF. The DNA for the CDR3 is TGTGCCAGCAGTTTAAACAGGGGGAACACCGGGGAGCTGTTTTTT.

The V call is TRBV5-8, the J call TRBJ2-1, with TRBD1 matching 8 bases. V gave up 0 bases and J gave up 7 bases; unmatched junction bases: 9. The germline gives CDR1 SGHTS, CDR2 YDEGEE. The CDR3 runs 16 residues. The DNA of the CDR3 is TGTGCCAGCAGCTTGGCGGGGTGGCAGGGGGCAAATGAGCAGTTCTTC. Translating it yields CASSLAGWQGANEQFF.

CDR3 sequence (DNA): TGTGCCAGCAATCCGGAGGGACGGTCGTCCTACAATGAGCAGTTCTTC. As protein: CASNPEGRSSYNEQFF. The chain is built from TRBV6-6 and TRBJ2-1; possible D gene TRBD2, 6 bases. With 7 bases removed from V and 1 base from J, the gap between germline ends came to 17 bases. The CDR3 runs to 16 residues. Germline lookup yields CDR1 MNHNY and CDR2 SVGAGI (reference sequence).

V and J are TRBV18 and TRBJ1-2; 7 bases align to TRBD1. Germline V gene data show CDR1 as KGHSH and CDR2 as LQKENI. Trimming at V came to 3 bases and at J to 4 bases, leaving 11 bases not matched to a gene. There are 16 residues in the CDR3. The CDR3 loop reads CASSPERGPLLYGYTF. The CDR3 bases are TGTGCCAGCTCACCGGAGAGGGGGCCACTTCTCTATGGCTACACCTTC.

This clone was detected only a few times. The rearrangement joins TRBV11-1 to TRBJ1-4; 8 positions agree with TRBD1. V gave up 5 bases and J gave up 3 bases; unmatched junction bases: 5. Looked up from germline, CDR1 is SGHAT and CDR2 is FQDESV (reference sequence). The CDR3 is 15 residues long. CDR3 nucleotides: TGTGCCAGCAGCACCGGGACAGGTCCTAATGAAAAACTGTTTTTT. Translation: CASSTGTGPNEKLFF.

V usage is TRBV6-6 and J usage is TRBJ1-1; TRBD1 agrees at 8 bases. Germline lookup yields CDR1 MNHNY and CDR2 SVGAGI (reference sequence). The V segment lost 2 bases and the J segment 11 bases; nucleotides outside the gene matches: 16. CDR3 length equals 16 residues. CDR3 in amino acids: CASSYKPDRVVVAAFF. Written as DNA, the CDR3 is TGTGCCAGCAGTTACAAACCGGACAGGGTGGTGGTGGCCGCTTTCTTT.

A few counts support this clone. The chain recombines TRBV19 with TRBJ2-5; D may be TRBD2 (6 bases). V was pared by 5 bases and J by 4 bases, with 11 bases between. This CDR3 has 13 residues. CDR1 is LNHDA, CDR2 SQIVND, per germline (reference sequence). Written as DNA, the CDR3 is TGTGCCAGTAGTTTTACTAGCACAGAGACCCAGTACTTC. Amino acid sequence: CASSFTSTETQYF.

The chain links TRBV6-6 to TRBJ1-1; a possible D gene is TRBD1 (6 bases). Germline loops: CDR1 MNHNY, CDR2 SVGAGI (reference sequence). CDR3 length: 16 amino acids. V shed 5 bases and J shed 1 base, with 17 bases lying between them. CDR3 amino acids: CASSRPEAGENTEAFF. CDR3 DNA sequence: TGTGCCAGCAGTCGCCCCGAGGCAGGGGAGAACACTGAAGCTTTCTTT.

V is TRBV27 and J is TRBJ2-7; unclear D gene. Germline lookup yields CDR1 MNHEY and CDR2 SMNVEV (reference sequence). The CDR3 is 15 residues long. With 5 bases removed from V and 0 bases from J, the gap between germline ends came to 14 bases. The CDR3: CASSVTVSPSYEQYF. CDR3 coding DNA: TGTGCCAGCAGTGTGACTGTCAGTCCCTCCTACGAGCAGTACTTC.

The chain couples TRBV2 to TRBJ2-7; D is ambiguous. There are 12 residues in the CDR3. In germline, CDR1 is SNHLY, CDR2 FYNNEI. V lost 1 base and J 3 bases, leaving 4 bases between the germline ends. The CDR3 nucleotides are TGTGCCAGCAGTGAAGAGGGCTACGAGCAGTACTTC. This sequence encodes CASSEEGYEQYF.

This clone is large by share. CDR3 sequence (DNA): TGTGCCAGCAGCTTGGGCGGAGTTATCACCGGGGAGCTGTTTTTT. It yields the protein CASSLGGVITGELFF. The chain carries TRBV25-1 and TRBJ2-2; no definite D call. The germline CDR1 and CDR2 sequences are MGHDK and SYGVNS. The CDR3 runs to 15 residues. V lost 6 bases and J 4 bases, leaving 15 bases between the germline ends. Full variable domain (remainder filled in from reference TRBV25-1 and TRBJ2-2): EADIYQTPRYLVIGTGKKITLECSQTMGHDKMYWYQQDPGMELHLIHYSYGVNSTEKGDLSSESTVSRIRTEHFPLTLESARPSHTSQYLCASSLGGVITGELFFGEGSRLTVL.

By proportion, this clone is large. The chain combines TRBV10-3 with TRBJ1-3; D is perhaps TRBD1 (5 bases). The CDR3 runs 15 residues. Trimming took 3 bases from V and 3 from J, leaving 12 bases between them. Germline V lookup: CDR1 ENHRY, CDR2 SYGVKD. In nucleotides, the CDR3 is TGTGCCATCAGTGAAGACCGGGGCCGTGGAAACACCATATATTTT. This codes for CAISEDRGRGNTIYF.